Listed here are 26 T cell receptor beta chains from one sample, sequenced in a study of blood T cell repertoires in COVID-19. Only in-frame clones appear in the TCRdb table, and some are missing; sequencing was by immunoSEQ multiplex PCR. The data contain 100,000 to 150,000 clones, 60% to 80% of them singletons. The sequencing sample was made of peripheral blood. These receptors all stem from a man between 60 and 75 years old with acute or convalescent COVID-19.

Comment on this clone: At the DNA level, this CDR3 is encoded by other sequences in the same sample as well. The V call is TRBV3-1 (or the pseudogene TRBV3-2), the J call TRBJ1-2, with 10 positions matching TRBD1. Trimming at V came to 2 bases and at J to 5 bases, leaving 5 bases not matched to a gene. Germline CDR1 and CDR2: LGHDT and YNNKEL (reference sequence). This CDR3 is built from 15 residues. The CDR3 nucleotides read TGTGCCAGCAGCCAAAACGGACAGGGGGTTTATGGCTACACCTTC. It codes for CASSQNGQGVYGYTF.

The J gene is TRBJ1-6, the V gene TRBV6-5; 7 nucleotides agree with TRBD1. The CDR3 length is 15 residues. Germline-derived CDR1 and CDR2 are MNHEY and SVGAGI. Germline trimming cut 0 bases from V and 9 bases from J; bases unmatched to any gene: 5. The CDR3 loop is CASSYSDREGSPLHF. The CDR3 coding sequence is TGTGCCAGCAGTTACTCCGACAGGGAAGGTTCACCCCTCCACTTT.

The chain links TRBV29-1 to TRBJ1-2, with TRBD1 as a possible D gene (5 bases). Trimming left V 5 bases short and J 8 bases short, with 12 bases between. The CDR3 sequence is 11 residues long. Germline assignment: CDR1 SQVTM and CDR2 ANQGSEA. CDR3 coding DNA: TGCAGCGTTTTCAGGGCGGGAGGCTACACCTTC. It translates to CSVFRAGGYTF.

The chain uses TRBV7-3 and TRBJ2-1; tentative D call: TRBD2 (5 bases). CDR1 is SGHTA and CDR2 is FQGTGA in the germline V gene. V gave up 0 bases and J gave up 8 bases, with 14 bases separating them. This CDR3 region has 15 residues. CDR3 sequence reads: CASSLTLAPRDEQFF. CDR3 DNA: TGTGCCAGCAGCTTAACCCTAGCTCCTAGGGATGAGCAGTTCTTC.

V gene TRBV6-5 combines with J gene TRBJ1-2; D is ambiguous. The CDR3 length is 13 residues. CDR1 is MNHEY and CDR2 is SVGAGI in the germline V gene. Trimming took off 4 bases at V and 7 bases at J, with 13 bases between the two ends. CDR3 residues: CASSFTTTGGYTF. The DNA of the CDR3 is TGTGCCAGCAGTTTTACAACTACGGGTGGCTACACCTTC.

The chain has TRBV7-3 and TRBJ2-1, with 8 bases matching TRBD2. The length of the CDR3 is 14 residues. CDR1 SGHTA and CDR2 FQGTGA come from the germline V gene. The V segment lost 4 bases and the J segment 8 bases; nucleotides outside the gene matches: 7. The CDR3 protein is CASSYERGPHEQFF. CDR3 bases: TGTGCCAGCAGCTATGAGCGGGGGCCCCATGAGCAGTTCTTC.

The chain has TRBV28 and TRBJ2-1, with D maybe TRBD2 (6 bases). The germline gives CDR1 MDHEN, CDR2 SYDVKM. The ends were cut back, 5 bases at V and 3 bases at J, with 11 bases in the middle. This CDR3 contains 14 residues. The CDR3 nucleotides read TGTGCCAGCAGTGACGGGAGAGTCTACAATGAGCAGTTCTTC. It encodes CASSDGRVYNEQFF.

The rearrangement uses TRBV29-1 and TRBJ1-5, with a weak D call TRBD1 (5 bases). Germline V gene sequence: CDR1 SQVTM, CDR2 ANQGSEA. V lost 6 bases to trimming and J lost 3 bases, with 15 bases between them. This CDR3 has 14 amino acids. The CDR3 loop reads CSVGVGDYNQPQHF. For the CDR3, the DNA is TGCAGCGTCGGTGTGGGGGACTACAATCAGCCCCAGCATTTT.

The chain carries TRBV5-1 and TRBJ2-7; 7 bases fit TRBD1. V was clipped by 0 bases and J by 0 bases; unmatched bases: 0. The CDR3 is 14 amino acids. The germline V gene encodes CDR1 SGHRS and CDR2 YFSETQ. DNA of the CDR3: TGCGCCAGCAGCTTGGGGGACAGCTCCTACGAGCAGTACTTC. It is translated as CASSLGDSSYEQYF.

The V call is TRBV9, the J call TRBJ2-6, with a possible D match to TRBD1 (8 bases). Germline CDR1 and CDR2: SGDLS and YYNGEE. This CDR3 is built from 16 residues. V gave up 4 bases and J gave up 2 bases, with 13 bases separating them. CDR3 in DNA: TGTGCCAGCAGCCGACAGGGGAGGGCTGGGGCCAACGTCCTGACTTTC. It codes for CASSRQGRAGANVLTF.

The V call is TRBV5-1, the J call TRBJ2-7, with D perhaps TRBD2 (5 bases). V lost 4 bases and J lost 3, with 14 bases in between. Germline values: CDR1 SGHRS, CDR2 YFSETQ. The CDR3 covers 14 residues. The CDR3 sequence: CASSLNGNNYEQYF. Written as DNA, the CDR3 is TGCGCCAGCAGCCTCAACGGGAATAACTACGAGCAGTACTTC.

The rearrangement joins TRBV5-1 to TRBJ1-1; D perhaps matches TRBD1 (5 bases). Trimming pared 3 bases from V and 4 bases from J, leaving 16 bases between. This CDR3 region has 15 residues. Germline V gene sequence: CDR1 SGHRS, CDR2 YFSETQ. The CDR3 DNA reads as TGCGCCAGCAGCTACGGGGGTTGGGAAGGCACTGAAGCTTTCTTT. Amino acid sequence: CASSYGGWEGTEAFF.

The DNA for the CDR3 is TGCAGCGGCAAACCGGGACAGGGAAACTATGGCTACACCTTC. Translating gives CSGKPGQGNYGYTF. The chain links TRBV29-1 to TRBJ1-2; 9 positions agree with TRBD1. The length of the CDR3 is 14 residues. V lost 7 bases to trimming and J lost 2 bases; unmatched junction nucleotides: 8. CDR1 is SQVTM, CDR2 ANQGSEA, per germline. The complete variable domain, with remaining parts taken from reference TRBV29-1 and TRBJ1-2, reads SAVISQKPSRDICQRGTSLTIQCQVDSQVTMMFWYRQQPGQSLTLIATANQGSEATYESGFVIDKFPISRPNLTFSTLTVSNMSPEDSSIYLCSGKPGQGNYGYTFGSGTRLTVV.

This chain joins TRBV7-9 and TRBJ1-1, with TRBD1 matching over 8 bases. The junction had 11 bases not matched to a gene; V was cut back by 4 bases and J by 4 bases. This CDR3 has 16 amino acids. Per germline, CDR1 SEHNR and CDR2 FQNEAQ (reference sequence). CDR3 region: CASSYPQGARGTEAFF. The CDR3, as DNA: TGTGCCAGCAGCTACCCTCAGGGGGCGCGGGGCACTGAAGCTTTCTTT.

This clone was found once. This chain joins TRBV6-5 and TRBJ2-3, with 8 bases that match TRBD1. This CDR3 is 14 amino acids long. After removal of 6 bases from V and 5 bases from J, the junction contained 7 bases not matched to a gene. Germline-derived CDR1 and CDR2 are MNHEY and SVGAGI. The chain's CDR3 is CASRRTGRGDTQYF. The CDR3 DNA is TGTGCCAGCAGGAGGACAGGGCGGGGAGATACGCAGTATTTT.

The gene calls are TRBV2 and TRBJ1-1, with TRBD1 as a possible D gene (6 bases). V lost 7 bases to trimming and J lost 2 bases, with 11 bases between them. CDR1 and CDR2 (germline): SNHLY, FYNNEI. CDR3 length: 13 amino acids. CDR3 DNA: TGTGCCAGCACAAACAGGGTAAACACTGAAGCTTTCTTT. This translates into CASTNRVNTEAFF. Variable domain in full (rest from reference TRBV2 and TRBJ1-1): EPEVTQTPSHQVTQMGQEVILRCVPISNHLYFYWYRQILGQKVEFLVSFYNNEISEKSEIFDDQFSVERPDGSNFTLKIRSTKLEDSAMYFCASTNRVNTEAFFGQGTRLTVV.

The rearrangement uses TRBV19 and TRBJ1-5, with D perhaps matching TRBD1 (6 bases). Looked up from germline, CDR1 is LNHDA and CDR2 is SQIVND (reference sequence). CDR3 length: 15 amino acids. V lost 5 bases and J 0 bases, leaving 11 bases between the germline ends. CDR3 coding DNA: TGTGCCAGTAGTCGAGGGGGGGTTAGCAATCAGCCCCAGCATTTT. Residues: CASSRGGVSNQPQHF.

The rearrangement joins TRBV5-1 to TRBJ1-1; D might be TRBD1 (6 bases). V was clipped by 0 bases and J by 7 bases, with 19 bases between them. Germline V gene data show CDR1 as SGHRS and CDR2 as YFSETQ. The CDR3 length is 16 residues. CDR3 DNA sequence: TGCGCCAGCAGCTTGGCCCAGCGGCGGGGGGCGGATGAAGCTTTCTTT. As protein: CASSLAQRRGADEAFF.

The rearrangement uses TRBV5-6 and TRBJ1-5, with 8 nucleotides matching TRBD1. The CDR3 contains 16 residues. CDR1 and CDR2 from the germline V gene are SGHDT and YYEEEE. V shed 4 bases and J 0 bases; nucleotides not matched to a gene: 6. CDR3 nucleotide sequence: TGTGCCAGCAGCCTGGGACAGGCTTATAGCAATCAGCCCCAGCATTTT. The encoded protein is CASSLGQAYSNQPQHF.

V gene TRBV19 combines with J gene TRBJ1-1, with unresolved D. The CDR3 contains 13 residues. Germline loops: CDR1 LNHDA, CDR2 SQIVND (reference sequence). V lost 3 bases and J 4 bases, leaving 9 bases between the germline ends. The CDR3 loop is CASSIGGSTEAFF. CDR3 nucleotide sequence: TGTGCCAGTAGTATTGGAGGGAGCACTGAAGCTTTCTTT.

V is TRBV5-1 and J is TRBJ2-2; TRBD1 aligns across 9 bases. This CDR3 has 17 amino acids. V gave up 2 bases and J gave up 1 base; unmatched junction bases: 6. CDR1 and CDR2 (germline): SGHRS, YFSETQ. The CDR3 loop is CASSFTPGQGNTGELFF. The CDR3 DNA follows: TGCGCCAGCAGCTTTACCCCGGGACAGGGGAACACCGGGGAGCTGTTTTTT.

The CDR3 DNA reads as TGTGCCAGCAGCCAAGAAGCTTACTACGAGCAGTACTTC. This codes for CASSQEAYYEQYF. The rearrangement joins TRBV3-1 (or the pseudogene TRBV3-2) to TRBJ2-7, with D unclear. V was cut by 0 bases and J by 3 bases, with 6 bases left in between. The CDR3 loop spans 13 amino acids. Germline CDR1 reads LGHDT; CDR2 reads YNNKEL (reference sequence).

The rearrangement uses TRBV24-1 and TRBJ2-1; TRBD2 agrees at 8 bases. Germline V gives CDR1 KGHDR, CDR2 SFDVKD. J gave up 1 base and V 2 bases, and 3 bases lay outside the gene matches. CDR3 length: 16 residues. The CDR3 here is CATSDSLAGSYNEQFF. The CDR3 nucleotides are TGTGCCACCAGTGATTCTCTAGCGGGTTCCTACAATGAGCAGTTCTTC.

V usage is TRBV19 and J usage is TRBJ2-7; 11 nucleotides agree with TRBD1. The CDR3 runs 15 residues. The J segment lost 4 bases and the V segment lost 4 bases, leaving 6 bases of the junction unmatched. The germline V gene has CDR1 LNHDA and CDR2 SQIVND (reference sequence). The CDR3 region is CASSKHGQGAYEQYF. Written as DNA, the CDR3 is TGTGCCAGTAGTAAGCACGGACAGGGGGCATACGAGCAGTACTTC. The full variable domain, its missing parts supplied by reference TRBV19 and TRBJ2-7, is DGGITQSPKYLFRKEGQNVTLSCEQNLNHDAMYWYRQDPGQGLRLIYYSQIVNDFQKGDIAEGYSVSREKKESFPLTVTSAQKNPTAFYLCASSKHGQGAYEQYFGPGTRLTVT.

This clone appeared a single time. V is TRBV24-1 and J is TRBJ2-3; 8 positions match TRBD2. Germline CDR1 is KGHDR and CDR2 is SFDVKD. V lost 5 bases and J lost 6; bases outside the gene matches: 9. The CDR3 spans 15 residues. The CDR3 coding sequence is TGTGCCACCAGTGCGCAAAGCGGGAGACTGGATACGCAGTATTTT. This gives the protein CATSAQSGRLDTQYF.

The V and J genes are TRBV25-1 and TRBJ1-1, with 9 positions matching TRBD1. V lost 6 bases and J lost 1; bases outside the gene matches: 0. CDR3 length: 13 amino acids. Per germline, CDR1 MGHDK and CDR2 SYGVNS. CDR3 sequence: CASRDRGNTEAFF. The DNA for the CDR3 is TGTGCCAGCAGGGACAGGGGGAACACTGAAGCTTTCTTT.